These T cell receptor beta chains were read from a single sample in a study of cytomegalovirus exposure and HLA in healthy donors. Some clones are missing from TCRdb's copy, which holds only in-frame ones; the method was immunoSEQ multiplex PCR. This table holds some 240,000 clones, approximately 83% found once. Sequenced input: PBMCs. These receptors were taken from a woman aged 25-40 years in good health and CMV-seropositive. Both conserved end residues are part of each CDR3. Each record gives: J gene, V gene, D gene, CDR3 length, CDR3 DNA, CDR3 protein. A D gene is named only where the DNA matches it firmly.

j_gene: TRBJ2-2; v_gene: TRBV7-9; d_gene: TRBD1; len: 15; CDR3nt: TGTGCCAGCAGCCCGGGACAGGGGATCGGCGGGGAGCTGTTTTTT; CDR3aa: CASSPGQGIGGELFF
j_gene: TRBJ1-1; v_gene: TRBV28; d_gene: TRBD1; len: 14; CDR3nt: TGTGCCAGCAGCCACAGGGGAGTTAACACTGAAGCTTTCTTT; CDR3aa: CASSHRGVNTEAFF
j_gene: TRBJ1-5; v_gene: TRBV5-1; d_gene: TRBD1; len: 14; CDR3nt: TGCGCCAGCAGCCCAGGGGGAGGCAATCAGCCCCAGCATTTT; CDR3aa: CASSPGGGNQPQHF
j_gene: TRBJ2-7; v_gene: TRBV28; d_gene: TRBD1; len: 13; CDR3nt: TGTGCCAGTGGGGGACAGTGGGGCTACGAGCAGTACTTC; CDR3aa: CASGGQWGYEQYF
j_gene: TRBJ1-5; v_gene: TRBV19; d_gene: TRBD1; len: 13; CDR3nt: TGTGCCAGTAGTATTTACAGGGGTCAGCCCCAGCATTTT; CDR3aa: CASSIYRGQPQHF
j_gene: TRBJ2-5; v_gene: TRBV29-1; d_gene: TRBD1; len: 15; CDR3nt: TGCAGCGGGGCGGGCGGGACAGGACCTAAAGAGACCCAGTACTTC; CDR3aa: CSGAGGTGPKETQYF
j_gene: TRBJ2-1; v_gene: TRBV10-3; d_gene: -; len: 14; CDR3nt: TGTGCCATCAGTGAAGGGGAATCCTACAATGAGCAGTTCTTC; CDR3aa: CAISEGESYNEQFF
j_gene: TRBJ2-7; v_gene: TRBV7-3; d_gene: TRBD2; len: 15; CDR3nt: TGTGCCAGCAGCTTACGGGCGGGAGGGCCTCGCGAGCAGTACTTC; CDR3aa: CASSLRAGGPREQYF
j_gene: TRBJ1-1; v_gene: TRBV27; d_gene: -; len: 14; CDR3nt: TGTGCCAGCAGTCGCGGAGGTGGGAACACTGAAGCTTTCTTT; CDR3aa: CASSRGGGNTEAFF
j_gene: TRBJ2-7; v_gene: TRBV6-4; d_gene: TRBD2; len: 18; CDR3nt: TGTGCCAGCAGTGACTCGGCTAGCGGGAGGCCATCTTCCTACGAGCAGTACTTC; CDR3aa: CASSDSASGRPSSYEQYF